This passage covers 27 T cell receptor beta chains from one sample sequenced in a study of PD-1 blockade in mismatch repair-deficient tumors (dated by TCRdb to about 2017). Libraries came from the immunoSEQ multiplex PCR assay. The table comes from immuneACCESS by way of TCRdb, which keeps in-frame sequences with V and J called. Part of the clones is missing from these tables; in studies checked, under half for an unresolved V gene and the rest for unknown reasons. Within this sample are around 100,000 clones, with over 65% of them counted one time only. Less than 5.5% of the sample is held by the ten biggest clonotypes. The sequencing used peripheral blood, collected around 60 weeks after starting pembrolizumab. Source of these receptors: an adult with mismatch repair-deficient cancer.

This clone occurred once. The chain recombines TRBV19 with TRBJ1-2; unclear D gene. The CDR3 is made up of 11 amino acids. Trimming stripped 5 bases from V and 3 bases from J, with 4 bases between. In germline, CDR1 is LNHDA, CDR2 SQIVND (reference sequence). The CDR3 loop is CASSGDYGYTF. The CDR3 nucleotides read TGTGCCAGTAGTGGGGACTATGGCTACACCTTC.

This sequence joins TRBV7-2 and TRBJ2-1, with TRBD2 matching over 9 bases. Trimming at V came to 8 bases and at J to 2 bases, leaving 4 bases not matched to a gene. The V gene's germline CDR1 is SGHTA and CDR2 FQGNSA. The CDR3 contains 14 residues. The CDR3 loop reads CASQLAGPYNEQFF. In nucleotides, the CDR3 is TGTGCCAGCCAGCTAGCGGGGCCCTACAATGAGCAGTTCTTC.

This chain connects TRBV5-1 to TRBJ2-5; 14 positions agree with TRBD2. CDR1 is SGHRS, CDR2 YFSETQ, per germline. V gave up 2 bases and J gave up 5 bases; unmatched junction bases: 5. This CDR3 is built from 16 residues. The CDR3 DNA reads TGCGCCAGCAGCTTAGGGACTAGCGGGAGTCGGGAGACCCAGTACTTC. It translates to CASSLGTSGSRETQYF.

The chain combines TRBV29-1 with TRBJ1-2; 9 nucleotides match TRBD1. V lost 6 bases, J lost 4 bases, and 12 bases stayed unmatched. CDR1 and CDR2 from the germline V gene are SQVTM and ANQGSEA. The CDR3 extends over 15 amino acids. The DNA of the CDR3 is TGCAGCGTGGTGACCGGGACAGGGTTTGGCTATGGCTACACCTTC. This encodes CSVVTGTGFGYGYTF.

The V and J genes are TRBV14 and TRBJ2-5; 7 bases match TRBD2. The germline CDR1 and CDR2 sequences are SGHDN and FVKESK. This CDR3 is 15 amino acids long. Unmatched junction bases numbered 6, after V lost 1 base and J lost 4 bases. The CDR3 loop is CASSQGGSIGETQYF. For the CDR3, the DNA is TGTGCCAGCAGCCAAGGCGGGAGTATAGGAGAGACCCAGTACTTC.

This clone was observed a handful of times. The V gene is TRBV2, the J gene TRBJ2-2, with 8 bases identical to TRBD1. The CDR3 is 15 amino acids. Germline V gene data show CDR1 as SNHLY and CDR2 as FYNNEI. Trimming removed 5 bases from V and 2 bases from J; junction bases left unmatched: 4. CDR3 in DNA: TGTGCCAGCAGTCCAGGGGGCTTTAACACCGGGGAGCTGTTTTTT. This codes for CASSPGGFNTGELFF.

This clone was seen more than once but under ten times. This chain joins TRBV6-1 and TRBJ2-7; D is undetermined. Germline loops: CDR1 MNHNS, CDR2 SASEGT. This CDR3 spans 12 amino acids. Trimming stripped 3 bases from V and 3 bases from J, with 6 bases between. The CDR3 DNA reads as TGTGCCAGCAGTGACAGGCGCTACGAGCAGTACTTC. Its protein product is CASSDRRYEQYF.

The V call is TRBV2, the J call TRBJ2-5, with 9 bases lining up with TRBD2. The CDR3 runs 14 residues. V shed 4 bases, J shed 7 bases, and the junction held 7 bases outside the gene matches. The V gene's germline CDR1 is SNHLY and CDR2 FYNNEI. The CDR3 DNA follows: TGTGCCAGCAGTGTCCGGCGGGAGGGAGTGACCCAGTACTTC. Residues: CASSVRREGVTQYF.

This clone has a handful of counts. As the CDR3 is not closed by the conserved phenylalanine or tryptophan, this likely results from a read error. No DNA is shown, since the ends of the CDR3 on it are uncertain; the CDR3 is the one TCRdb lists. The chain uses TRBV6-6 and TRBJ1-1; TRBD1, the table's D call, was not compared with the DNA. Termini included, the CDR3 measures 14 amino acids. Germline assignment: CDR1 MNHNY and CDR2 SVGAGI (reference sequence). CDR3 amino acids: CASNERGGTGFTMY.

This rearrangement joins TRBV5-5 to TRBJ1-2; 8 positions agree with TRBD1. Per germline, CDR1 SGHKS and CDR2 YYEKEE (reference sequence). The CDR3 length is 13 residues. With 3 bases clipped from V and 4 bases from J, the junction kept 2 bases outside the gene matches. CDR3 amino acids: CASSSGQGYGYTF. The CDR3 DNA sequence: TGTGCCAGCAGCTCAGGACAGGGCTATGGCTACACCTTC.

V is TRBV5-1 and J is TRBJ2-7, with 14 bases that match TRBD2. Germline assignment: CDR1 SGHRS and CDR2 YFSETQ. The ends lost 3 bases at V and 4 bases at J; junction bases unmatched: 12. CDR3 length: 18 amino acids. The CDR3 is CASSSTPGLAGAAYEQYF. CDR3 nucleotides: TGCGCCAGCAGCTCGACCCCGGGACTAGCGGGGGCAGCTTACGAGCAGTACTTC.

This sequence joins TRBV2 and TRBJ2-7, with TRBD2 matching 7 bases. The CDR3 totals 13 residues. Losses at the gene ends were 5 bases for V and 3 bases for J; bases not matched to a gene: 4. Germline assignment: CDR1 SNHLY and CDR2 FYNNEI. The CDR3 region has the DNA TGTGCCAGCAGTTCGAGCGGGAACTACGAGCAGTACTTC. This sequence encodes CASSSSGNYEQYF.

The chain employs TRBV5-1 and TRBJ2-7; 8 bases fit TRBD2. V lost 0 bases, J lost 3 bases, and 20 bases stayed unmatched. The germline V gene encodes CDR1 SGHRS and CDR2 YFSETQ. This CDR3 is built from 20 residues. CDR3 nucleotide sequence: TGCGCCAGCAGCTTGGTCGGCCCACGGGCGCCTACTAGCGGTCGCTACGAGCAGTACTTC. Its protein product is CASSLVGPRAPTSGRYEQYF.

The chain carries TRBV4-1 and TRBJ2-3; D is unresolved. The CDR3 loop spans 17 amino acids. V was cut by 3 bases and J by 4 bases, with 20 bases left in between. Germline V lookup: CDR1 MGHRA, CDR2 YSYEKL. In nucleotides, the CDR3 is TGCGCCAGCAGCCAGGACCCGCCGTCCGAGATTGCAGATACGCAGTATTTT. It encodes CASSQDPPSEIADTQYF.

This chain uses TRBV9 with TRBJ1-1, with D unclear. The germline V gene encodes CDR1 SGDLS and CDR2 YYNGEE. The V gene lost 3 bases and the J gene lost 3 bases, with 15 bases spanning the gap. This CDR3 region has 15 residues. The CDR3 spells CASSAGFSSDTEAFF. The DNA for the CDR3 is TGTGCCAGCAGCGCTGGGTTTTCGTCGGACACTGAAGCTTTCTTT.

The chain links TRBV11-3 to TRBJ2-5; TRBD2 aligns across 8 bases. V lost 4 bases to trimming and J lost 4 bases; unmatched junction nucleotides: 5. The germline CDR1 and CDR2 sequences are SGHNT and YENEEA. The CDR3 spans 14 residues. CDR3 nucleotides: TGTGCCAGCAGCTCCTTTAGCGGGACAGAGACCCAGTACTTC. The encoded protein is CASSSFSGTETQYF.

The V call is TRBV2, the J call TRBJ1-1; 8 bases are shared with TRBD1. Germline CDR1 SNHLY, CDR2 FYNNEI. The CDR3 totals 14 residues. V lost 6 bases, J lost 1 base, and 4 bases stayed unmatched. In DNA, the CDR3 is TGTGCCAGCAGCCGGACAGGGAAGAACACTGAAGCTTTCTTT. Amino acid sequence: CASSRTGKNTEAFF.

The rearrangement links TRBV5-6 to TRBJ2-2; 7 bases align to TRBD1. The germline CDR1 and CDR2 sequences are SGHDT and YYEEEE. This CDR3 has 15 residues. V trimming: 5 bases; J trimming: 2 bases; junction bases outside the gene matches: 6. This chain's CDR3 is CASRSGQTNTGELFF. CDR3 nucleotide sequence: TGTGCCAGCAGATCGGGACAGACAAACACCGGGGAGCTGTTTTTT.

The CDR3 spells CASMGAVEQFF. In DNA, the CDR3 is TGTGCCAGCATGGGGGCCGTTGAGCAGTTCTTC. The V call is TRBV28, the J call TRBJ2-1, with D perhaps matching TRBD1 (6 bases). Deletions cut 7 bases from V and 9 bases from J, with 10 bases between. Germline CDR1 and CDR2: MDHEN and SYDVKM. The CDR3 totals 11 residues. Using reference TRBV28 and TRBJ2-1 for the parts outside the CDR3, the full variable domain is DVKVTQSSRYLVKRTGEKVFLECVQDMDHENMFWYRQDPGLGLRLIYFSYDVKMKEKGDIPEGYSVSREKKERFSLILESASTNQTSMYLCASMGAVEQFFGPGTRLTVL.

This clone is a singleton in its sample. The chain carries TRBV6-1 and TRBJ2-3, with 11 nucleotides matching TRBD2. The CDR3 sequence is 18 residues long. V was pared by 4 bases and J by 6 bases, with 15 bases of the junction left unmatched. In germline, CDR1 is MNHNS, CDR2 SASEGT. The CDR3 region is CASSAQRLSGRALDTQYF. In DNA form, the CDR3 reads TGTGCCAGCAGTGCCCAGAGACTTAGCGGGAGGGCCTTGGATACGCAGTATTTT.

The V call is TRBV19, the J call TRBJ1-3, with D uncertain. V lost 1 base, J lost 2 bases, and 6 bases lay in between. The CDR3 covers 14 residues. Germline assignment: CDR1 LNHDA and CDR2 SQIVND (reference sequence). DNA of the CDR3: TGTGCCAGTAGTATAGGACCTCCTGGAAACACCATATATTTT. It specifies CASSIGPPGNTIYF.

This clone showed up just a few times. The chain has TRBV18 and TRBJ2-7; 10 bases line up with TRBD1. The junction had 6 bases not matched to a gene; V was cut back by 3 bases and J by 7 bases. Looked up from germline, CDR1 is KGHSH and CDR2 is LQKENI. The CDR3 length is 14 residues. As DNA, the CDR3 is TGTGCCAGCTCACCCGGGACAGGGGCTGGGGAGCAGTACTTC. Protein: CASSPGTGAGEQYF.

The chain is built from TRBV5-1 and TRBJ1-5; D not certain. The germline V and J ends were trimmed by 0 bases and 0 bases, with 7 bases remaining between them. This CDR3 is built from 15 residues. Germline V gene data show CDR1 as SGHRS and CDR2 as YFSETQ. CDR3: CASSLVGDSNQPQHF. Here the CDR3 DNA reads TGCGCCAGCAGCTTGGTCGGTGATAGCAATCAGCCCCAGCATTTT.

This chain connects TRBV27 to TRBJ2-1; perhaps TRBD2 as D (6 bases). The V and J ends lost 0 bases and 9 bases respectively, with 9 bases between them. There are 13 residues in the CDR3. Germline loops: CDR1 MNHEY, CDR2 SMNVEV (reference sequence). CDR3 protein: CASSLSVGGEQFF. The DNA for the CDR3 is TGTGCCAGCAGTTTATCGGTGGGAGGTGAGCAGTTCTTC.

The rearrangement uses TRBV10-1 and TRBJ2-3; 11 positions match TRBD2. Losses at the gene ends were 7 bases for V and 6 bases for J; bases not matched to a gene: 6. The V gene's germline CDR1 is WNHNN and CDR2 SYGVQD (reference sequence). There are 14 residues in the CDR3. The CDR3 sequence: CASILTSGEDTQYF. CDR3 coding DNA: TGCGCCAGCATCTTGACTAGCGGGGAGGATACGCAGTATTTT.

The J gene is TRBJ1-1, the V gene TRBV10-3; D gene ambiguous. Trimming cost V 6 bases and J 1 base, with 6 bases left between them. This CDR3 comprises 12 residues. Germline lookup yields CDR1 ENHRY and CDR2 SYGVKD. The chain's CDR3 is CAISDRNTEAFF. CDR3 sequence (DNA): TGTGCCATCAGCGATAGGAACACTGAAGCTTTCTTT.

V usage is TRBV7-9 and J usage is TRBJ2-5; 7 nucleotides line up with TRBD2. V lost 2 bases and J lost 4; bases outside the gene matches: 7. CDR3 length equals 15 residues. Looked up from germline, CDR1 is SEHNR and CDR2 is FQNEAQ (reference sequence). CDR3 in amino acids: CASSLSVAGRETQYF. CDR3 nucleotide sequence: TGTGCCAGCAGCTTATCGGTAGCGGGCAGAGAGACCCAGTACTTC.